Listed below are T cell receptor beta chains from one sample, sequenced in a study of persistence of HIV-infected CD4 T cells. TCRdb's table, derived via immunoSEQ multiplex PCR, lists solely in-frame clones and lacks some. The table shows around 48,000 clones, with around 75% occurring only once. Their cognate antigens are unknown. The specimen was CD4+ T cells sorted from PBMCs after approximately 20-hour stimulation, collected from a patient who received antiretroviral therapy. These receptors all come from an adult man with HIV who was CMV-seropositive. The CDR3 runs from the conserved cysteine through the conserved F or W. Fields, in order: V gene, D gene, J gene, clone size, CDR3 protein, CDR3 DNA. A D gene is named only where the DNA matches it firmly. The size field is filled for only some rows; it gives once, few, many or a size class.

>TRBV6-2/TRBV6-3|NA|TRBJ2-2|few
CASSYPQSTGELFF
TGTGCCAGCAGTTACCCCCAGTCCACCGGGGAGCTGTTTTTT
>TRBV10-3|NA|TRBJ2-7|NA
CAISWTESYEQYF
TGTGCCATCAGTTGGACAGAATCCTACGAGCAGTACTTC
>TRBV4-3|NA|TRBJ2-2|NA
CASSQEWRGPNTGELFF
TGCGCCAGCAGCCAAGAGTGGAGGGGACCGAACACCGGGGAGCTGTTTTTT
>TRBV4-3|NA|TRBJ2-2|NA
CASSPQNTGELFF
TGCGCCAGCAGCCCCCAAAACACCGGGGAGCTGTTTTTT
>TRBV19|TRBD1|TRBJ1-1|once
CASSRTGSEAFF
TGTGCCAGTAGTAGGACAGGGAGTGAAGCTTTCTTT
>TRBV20-1|NA|TRBJ2-5|medium-sized
CSARSGVTQYF
TGCAGTGCTAGATCCGGGGTGACCCAGTACTTC
>TRBV10-3|NA|TRBJ2-7|once
CATHPAVSYEQYF
TGTGCCACCCATCCGGCAGTCTCCTACGAGCAGTACTTC
>TRBV2|TRBD1|TRBJ1-5|NA
CASSEDGQGVQPQHF
TGTGCCAGCAGTGAAGACGGACAGGGTGTCCAGCCCCAGCATTTT
>TRBV5-1|TRBD2|TRBJ2-5|NA
CASRRLAGVGEETQYF
TGCGCCAGCAGGCGTCTAGCGGGAGTGGGGGAAGAGACCCAGTACTTC
>TRBV6-1|NA|TRBJ1-6|NA
CASSEAPGRNSPLHF
TGTGCCAGCAGTGAAGCGCCGGGGAGGAATTCACCCCTCCACTTT